This is a list of T cell receptor beta chains from one sample in a study of blood T cell repertoires in COVID-19. Using immunoSEQ multiplex PCR, the repertoire was profiled, and TCRdb retains in-frame clones only, with some absent. Seen here are about 400,000 clones, roughly 90% observed once, and the top ten hold 2% to 2.5%. Input material: PBMCs or T cells enriched from blood (not recorded which). Receptors were obtained from a woman aged 35 to 49 with acute COVID-19. The CDR3 runs from the conserved cysteine through the conserved F or W. D genes are given only for firm matches. The listing skips clone size in some rows; elsewhere it reads once, few, many or a size class.

v_call,clone_size,d_call,j_call,cdr3_aa,cdr3_nt
TRBV3-1/TRBV3-2,-,-,TRBJ2-2,CASSQRFSAGELFF,TGTGCCAGCAGCCAGCGGTTCAGCGCCGGGGAGCTGTTTTTT
TRBV3-1/TRBV3-2,-,TRBD1,TRBJ2-7,CASSLHPGQGEDEQYF,TGTGCCAGCAGCCTCCATCCGGGACAGGGGGAAGACGAGCAGTACTTC
TRBV9,-,TRBD2,TRBJ2-2,CASSAGTSDGELFF,TGTGCCAGCAGCGCGGGGACTAGCGACGGGGAGCTGTTTTTT
TRBV11-2,-,-,TRBJ2-5,CASSSAGGRETQYF,TGTGCCAGCAGCTCGGCCGGGGGGCGAGAGACCCAGTACTTC
TRBV10-3,once,TRBD1,TRBJ1-5,CAISLGTGFNQPQHF,TGTGCCATCAGCTTGGGGACAGGGTTCAATCAGCCCCAGCATTTT
TRBV10-3,-,TRBD2,TRBJ2-7,CAISDGTSGGQFYEQYF,TGTGCCATCAGCGACGGGACTAGCGGGGGCCAGTTTTACGAGCAGTACTTC
TRBV4-1,once,-,TRBJ1-4,CASSQGATREGEKLFF,TGCGCCAGCAGCCAAGGGGCAACTCGAGAAGGTGAAAAACTGTTTTTT
TRBV27,-,-,TRBJ2-1,CASRLQGSNEQFF,TGTGCCAGCAGGCTTCAGGGAAGTAATGAGCAGTTCTTC
TRBV4-2,-,TRBD1,TRBJ2-3,CASSQVPGQGADTQYF,TGTGCCAGCAGCCAAGTACCGGGACAGGGCGCAGATACGCAGTATTTT
TRBV5-6,-,TRBD1,TRBJ2-4,CASSREQGEGIQYF,TGTGCCAGCAGCCGAGAACAGGGGGAAGGCATTCAGTACTTC
TRBV6-5,-,TRBD1,TRBJ2-7,CASSQDRERAEQYF,TGTGCCAGCAGCCAGGACAGGGAGAGGGCCGAGCAGTACTTC
TRBV6-5,-,-,TRBJ1-1,CASRTVMNTEAFF,TGTGCCAGTCGGACAGTCATGAACACTGAAGCTTTCTTT
TRBV6-5,-,-,TRBJ1-2,CASSSESHGGYTF,TGTGCCAGCAGTAGTGAATCCCACGGGGGCTACACCTTC
TRBV10-3,-,-,TRBJ1-1,CATGWGVNTEAFF,TGTGCCACCGGGTGGGGGGTGAACACTGAAGCTTTCTTT
TRBV19,few,-,TRBJ1-2,CASGGGIDYGYTF,TGTGCCAGTGGTGGGGGGATCGACTATGGCTACACCTTC
TRBV29-1,-,-,TRBJ1-5,CSLTDNSNQPQHF,TGCAGCCTGACGGACAATAGCAATCAGCCCCAGCATTTT
TRBV6-5,-,-,TRBJ2-2,CASSYSSGLTGELFF,TGTGCCAGCAGTTACTCATCAGGGCTCACCGGGGAGCTGTTTTTT
TRBV3-1/TRBV3-2,-,-,TRBJ1-6,CASSQVIGGDSPLHF,TGTGCCAGCAGCCAAGTGATCGGGGGGGATTCACCCCTCCACTTT
TRBV29-1,once,-,TRBJ1-1,CSVQGGMNTEAFF,TGCAGCGTCCAGGGAGGGATGAACACTGAAGCTTTCTTT
TRBV11-3,few,TRBD2,TRBJ2-3,CASSGGLAYTQYF,TGTGCCAGCAGCGGGGGACTAGCTTATACGCAGTATTTT
TRBV15,-,TRBD1,TRBJ1-2,CATSRSTGDGYTF,TGTGCCACCAGCAGATCGACAGGGGATGGCTACACCTTC
TRBV19,-,-,TRBJ2-3,CASRQRTDTQYF,TGTGCCAGTAGGCAGAGGACAGATACGCAGTATTTT
TRBV19,-,TRBD1,TRBJ1-1,CASRQTGGSTEAFF,TGTGCCAGTAGGCAAACAGGGGGCTCCACTGAAGCTTTCTTT
TRBV30,-,-,TRBJ1-6,CAWNYREHIGSPLHF,TGTGCCTGGAACTACAGGGAGCATATAGGTTCACCCCTCCACTTT